The present T cell receptor (beta chain) was sequenced within a study of beta chain features in type 1 diabetes. Points from the study as a whole: Possible PCR preference for shorter templates applied equally to patients and controls.

This clone came up many times. Its target is unknown. The investigators reverse transcribed all of the isolated RNA, so they sequenced expressed TCRB transcripts. The data were produced by immunoSEQ multiplex PCR, yet TCRdb's version contains in-frame clones alone and is incomplete. This sample has about 220,000 clones; roughly a tenth occur once, and the top ten carry 1% to 1.5%. This CDR3 is built from 13 residues. The germline CDR1 and CDR2 sequences are KGHSH and LQKENI. The ends were cut back, 0 bases at V and 8 bases at J, with 7 bases in the middle. The chain employs TRBV18 and TRBJ1-4; D is unresolved. The source material was central memory CD4+ T cells from blood. This receptor was taken from a man aged 18 to 30 in good health. This chain's CDR3 is CASSPPAEEKLFF. In DNA form, the CDR3 reads TGTGCCAGCTCACCACCCGCGGAGGAAAAACTGTTTTTT.